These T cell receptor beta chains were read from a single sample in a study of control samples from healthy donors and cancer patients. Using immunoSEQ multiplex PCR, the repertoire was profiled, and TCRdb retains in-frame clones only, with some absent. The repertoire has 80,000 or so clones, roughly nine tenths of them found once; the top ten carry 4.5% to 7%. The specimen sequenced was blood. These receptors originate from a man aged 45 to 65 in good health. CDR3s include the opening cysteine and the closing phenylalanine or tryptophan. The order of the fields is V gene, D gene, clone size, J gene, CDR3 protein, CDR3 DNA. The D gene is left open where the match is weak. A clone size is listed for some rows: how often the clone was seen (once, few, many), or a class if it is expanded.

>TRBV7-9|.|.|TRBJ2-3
CASNSGTVSTDTQYF
TGTGCCAGCAACTCCGGGACGGTTAGCACAGATACGCAGTATTTT
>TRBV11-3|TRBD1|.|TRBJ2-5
CASSLGTGSLKETQYF
TGTGCCAGCAGCTTAGGGACAGGGAGTTTGAAAGAGACCCAGTACTTC
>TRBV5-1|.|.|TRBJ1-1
CASSLSSVNTEAFF
TGCGCCAGCAGCTTGAGTTCTGTGAACACTGAAGCTTTCTTT
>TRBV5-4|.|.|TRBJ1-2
CASSGERGDYGYTF
TGTGCCAGCAGCGGCGAGCGGGGGGACTATGGCTACACCTTC
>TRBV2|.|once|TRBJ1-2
CASSDRGLGNRGYTF
TGTGCCAGCAGTGACAGGGGTTTGGGCAATCGTGGCTACACCTTC
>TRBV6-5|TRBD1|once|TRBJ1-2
CASSVRGPNYGYTF
TGTGCCAGCAGCGTTAGGGGGCCAAACTATGGCTACACCTTC
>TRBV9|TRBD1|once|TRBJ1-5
CASSAGTGTYQPQHF
TGTGCCAGCAGCGCGGGGACAGGGACTTATCAGCCCCAGCATTTT
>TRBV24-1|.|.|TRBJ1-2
CATSDSGQNYGYTF
TGTGCCACCAGTGATTCCGGACAGAACTATGGCTACACCTTC
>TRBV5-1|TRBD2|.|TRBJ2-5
CASSDNPSGGPETQYF
TGCGCCAGCAGCGATAATCCTAGCGGGGGGCCAGAGACCCAGTACTTC
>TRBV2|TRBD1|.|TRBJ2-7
CASSEPGQGSYEQYF
TGTGCCAGCAGTGAACCGGGACAGGGCTCCTACGAGCAGTACTTC
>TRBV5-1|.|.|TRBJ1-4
CASSLQGLGTTNEKLFF
TGCGCCAGCAGCTTGCAGGGGCTGGGCACAACTAATGAAAAACTGTTTTTT
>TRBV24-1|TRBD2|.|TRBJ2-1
CATSGGLAGGYNEQFF
TGTGCCACCAGTGGGGGACTAGCGGGGGGCTACAATGAGCAGTTCTTC
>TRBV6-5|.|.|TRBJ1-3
CATGTGRISGNTIYF
TGTGCCACCGGAACAGGGAGAATCTCTGGAAACACCATATATTTT
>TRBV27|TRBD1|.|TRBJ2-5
CASSRFTGVGETQYF
TGTGCCAGCAGTCGCTTTACAGGGGTTGGGGAGACCCAGTACTTC
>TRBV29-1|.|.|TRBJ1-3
CSVGTEGNTIYF
TGCAGCGTCGGGACGGAAGGAAACACCATATATTTT
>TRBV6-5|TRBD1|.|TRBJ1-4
CASSTGDADEKLFF
TGTGCCAGCAGCACAGGGGACGCAGATGAAAAACTGTTTTTT
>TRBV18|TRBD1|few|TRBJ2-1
CASSPRDSAYNEQFF
TGTGCCAGCTCACCCCGGGACAGTGCCTACAATGAGCAGTTCTTC
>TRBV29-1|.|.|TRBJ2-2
CSVVSHGGPGTGELFF
TGCAGCGTTGTCTCCCACGGGGGGCCGGGGACCGGGGAGCTGTTTTTT
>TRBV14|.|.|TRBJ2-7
CASSHGPGTQYF
TGTGCCAGCAGCCACGGCCCCGGAACGCAGTACTTC
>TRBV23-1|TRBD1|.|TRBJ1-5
CASSPDRGHRPQHF
TGCGCCAGCAGTCCCGACAGGGGTCATAGGCCCCAGCATTTT
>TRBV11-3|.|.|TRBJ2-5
CASSFVVVETQYF
TGTGCCAGCAGCTTCGTAGTGGTAGAGACCCAGTACTTC
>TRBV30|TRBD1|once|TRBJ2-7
CALTLGQGNEQYF
TGTGCCTTAACCCTGGGACAGGGAAACGAGCAGTACTTC
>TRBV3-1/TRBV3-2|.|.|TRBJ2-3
CASSQEAGAPRDTQYF
TGTGCCAGCAGCCAAGAGGCGGGGGCCCCGAGAGATACGCAGTATTTT
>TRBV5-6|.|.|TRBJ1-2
CASSPDRTYGYTF
TGTGCCAGCAGCCCTGACAGGACCTATGGCTACACCTTC
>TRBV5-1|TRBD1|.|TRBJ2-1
CASSLTGVEQFF
TGCGCCAGCAGCCTCACAGGGGTCGAGCAGTTCTTC
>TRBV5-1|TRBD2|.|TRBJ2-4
CASSSSGGAKNIQYF
TGCGCCAGCAGCTCTTCGGGGGGAGCCAAAAACATTCAGTACTTC
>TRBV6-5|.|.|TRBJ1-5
CASREAGRGQPQHF
TGTGCCAGTCGGGAGGCGGGGAGGGGTCAGCCCCAGCATTTT
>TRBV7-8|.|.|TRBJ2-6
CASSSRTAGTGANVLTF
TGTGCCAGCAGCTCCCGAACCGCGGGAACTGGGGCCAACGTCCTGACTTTC
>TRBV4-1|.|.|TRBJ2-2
CASRTPGQGSGELFF
TGCGCCAGCAGGACACCTGGGCAGGGGTCCGGGGAGCTGTTTTTT
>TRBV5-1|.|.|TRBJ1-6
CASSLGEDSPLHF
TGCGCCAGCAGCTTGGGGGAGGATTCACCCCTCCACTTT
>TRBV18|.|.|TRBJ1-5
CASSGTVNQPQHF
TGTGCCAGCTCGGGCACAGTGAATCAGCCCCAGCATTTT
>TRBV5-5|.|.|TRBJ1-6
CASSLGDKAPLHF
TGTGCCAGCAGCTTAGGAGATAAGGCACCCCTCCACTTT
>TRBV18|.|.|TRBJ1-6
CASSPLENNSPLHF
TGTGCCAGCTCACCACTGGAGAATAATTCACCCCTCCACTTT
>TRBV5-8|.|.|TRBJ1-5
CASSSYRRGDQPQHF
TGTGCCAGCAGCTCTTACCGACGTGGTGATCAGCCCCAGCATTTT
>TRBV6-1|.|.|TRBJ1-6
CASSDRVTISNSPLHF
TGTGCCAGCAGTGACAGGGTGACTATTAGTAATTCACCCCTCCACTTT
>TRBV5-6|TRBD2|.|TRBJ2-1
CASSLAGGSRFF
TGTGCCAGCAGCTTGGCCGGGGGGAGTCGGTTCTTC
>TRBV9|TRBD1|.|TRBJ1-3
CASSGVPPDRVTGNTIYF
TGTGCCAGCAGCGGTGTGCCCCCCGACAGGGTGACTGGAAACACCATATATTTT
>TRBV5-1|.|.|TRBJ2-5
CASSPPPEQETQYF
TGCGCCAGCAGCCCCCCGCCAGAGCAAGAGACCCAGTACTTC
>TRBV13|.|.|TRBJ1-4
CASSYAGESEKLFF
TGTGCCAGCAGCTACGCAGGGGAAAGTGAAAAACTGTTTTTT
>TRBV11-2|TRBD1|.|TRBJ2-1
CASSSTGSTYNEQFF
TGTGCCAGCAGCTCGACAGGGTCCACTTACAATGAGCAGTTCTTC
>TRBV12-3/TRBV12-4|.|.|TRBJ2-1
CASSLRGEQFF
TGTGCCAGCAGTTTGCGGGGTGAGCAGTTCTTC
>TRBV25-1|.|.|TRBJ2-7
CASSESTGSYEQYF
TGTGCCAGCAGTGAGTCGACAGGTTCCTACGAGCAGTACTTC
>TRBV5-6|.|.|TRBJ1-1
CASSPGPGQPNTEAFF
TGTGCCAGCAGCCCAGGTCCGGGACAACCGAACACTGAAGCTTTCTTT
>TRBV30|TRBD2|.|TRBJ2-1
CACGGGAFEQFF
TGTGCCTGCGGCGGGGGGGCCTTTGAGCAGTTCTTC
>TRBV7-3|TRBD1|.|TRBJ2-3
CASSRIGQGGTDTQYF
TGTGCCAGCAGCCGGATTGGACAGGGAGGCACAGATACGCAGTATTTT
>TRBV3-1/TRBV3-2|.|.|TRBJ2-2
CASSLTINTGELFF
TGTGCCAGCAGCCTTACGATAAACACCGGGGAGCTGTTTTTT
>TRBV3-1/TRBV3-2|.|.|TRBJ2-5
CASSQAALASEQETQYF
TGTGCCAGCAGCCAAGCCGCGTTGGCTAGCGAACAAGAGACCCAGTACTTC
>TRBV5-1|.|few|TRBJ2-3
CASSPELGRRSTDTQYF
TGCGCCAGCAGCCCGGAACTGGGACGGAGGAGCACAGATACGCAGTATTTT
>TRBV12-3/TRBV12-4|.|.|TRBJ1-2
CASSFGGNGGYTF
TGTGCCAGCAGCTTCGGGGGGAATGGTGGCTACACCTTC